Each of the 15 T cell receptor beta chains below was sequenced from the same sample in a study of T cells in Graves' hyperthyroidism and ophthalmopathy (dated by TCRdb to between 2019 and 2020). Libraries came from multiplex PCR. This sample was sequenced with an Illumina HiSeq 2000. Amplification of TCR beta CDR3 regions was carried out from RNA transcripts. The TCR CDR3 was subjected to a first round of RT-PCR using the HTBI primer set and the Qiagen OneStep RT-PCR kit. TCRdb redid the processing of the public reads, applying fastp at Q25 and MiXCR, and retained in-frame beta chains. A single entry per CDR3 protein holds the most common genes and DNA from its merged rows. The sample profile shows under 350,000 distinct CDR3 sequences; 21% of them were found once. The ten largest clonotypes hold 50% of the sample. The sequenced sample was blood. The receptors stem from a woman in her fifties or sixties with Graves' hyperthyroidism.

This clonotype was recorded at least ten times. CDR3 residues: CASSLGGGRLVYEQYF. The CDR3 DNA follows: TGTGCCAGCAGTTTAGGAGGAGGTCGGCTTGTGTACGAGCAGTACTTC. This rearrangement joins TRBV28 to TRBJ2-7; D perhaps matches TRBD2 (5 bases). V was trimmed by 2 bases and J by 4 bases, leaving 18 bases between them. The CDR3 extends over 16 amino acids. Germline lookup yields CDR1 MDHEN and CDR2 SYDVKM.

This clonotype showed up just a few times. CDR3: CSAGLRGSYEQYF. In DNA form, the CDR3 reads TGCAGTGCGGGGCTTAGGGGCTCCTACGAGCAGTACTTC. This rearrangement joins TRBV20-1 to TRBJ2-7; TRBD1 is a possible D gene (5 bases). The CDR3 contains 13 residues. V gave up 6 bases and J gave up 0 bases, with 12 bases separating them. CDR1 and CDR2 from the germline V gene are DFQATT and SNEGSKA (reference sequence).

This chain links TRBV6-1 with TRBJ2-7; no reliable D call. Germline V lookup: CDR1 MNHNS, CDR2 SASEGT. Trimming took 5 bases from V and 5 from J, leaving 7 bases between them. This CDR3 has 11 amino acids. The CDR3 reads CASSRLDEQYF. CDR3 DNA: TGTGCCAGCAGTCGACTGGACGAGCAGTACTTC.

DNA for the CDR3: TGTGCCAGCAGTGGGACTAGCGACCCCTCCTACGAGCAGTACTTC. Amino acids: CASSGTSDPSYEQYF. This sequence joins TRBV28 and TRBJ2-7; TRBD2 agrees at 10 bases. Per germline, CDR1 MDHEN and CDR2 SYDVKM. Trimming took 5 bases from V and 0 from J; bases not matched to a gene: 4. The CDR3 covers 15 residues. The full variable domain, its missing parts supplied by reference TRBV28 and TRBJ2-7, is DVKVTQSSRYLVKRTGEKVFLECVQDMDHENMFWYRQDPGLGLRLIYFSYDVKMKEKGDIPEGYSVSREKKERFSLILESASTNQTSMYLCASSGTSDPSYEQYFGPGTRLTVT.

This clonotype was seen at least ten times. The rearrangement joins TRBV28 to TRBJ1-2; D unclear. Deletions cut 6 bases from V and 4 bases from J, with 6 bases between. The CDR3 consists of 11 residues. Per the germline V gene, CDR1 is MDHEN and CDR2 is SYDVKM. CDR3 nucleotides: TGTGCCAGCAGAACAGTCTATGGCTACACCTTC. Protein sequence: CASRTVYGYTF.

This clonotype was seen ten or more times. V and J are TRBV9 and TRBJ1-1; a weak D match, TRBD1 (5 bases). The CDR3 is 14 residues long. Germline values: CDR1 SGDLS, CDR2 YYNGEE. V shed 7 bases and J shed 4 bases, with 17 bases lying between them. CDR3 in amino acids: CASGLGQEGTEAFF. In DNA, the CDR3 is TGTGCCAGCGGTTTGGGGCAGGAGGGCACTGAAGCTTTCTTT.

The genes are TRBV19 and TRBJ1-5, with 8 bases matching TRBD1. The CDR3 runs 16 residues. Trimming removed 7 bases from V and 2 bases from J; junction bases left unmatched: 10. CDR1 and CDR2 from the germline V gene are LNHDA and SQIVND (reference sequence). The DNA for the CDR3 is TGTGCCAGTAACTCCCGCGGACAGGGCGGCAATCAGCCCCAGCATTTT. Amino acid sequence: CASNSRGQGGNQPQHF.

This clonotype has a count of ten or more. CDR3 DNA: TGCAGTGGCCGGACCGGGCCGAGCACAGATACGCAGTATTTT. Translating it yields CSGRTGPSTDTQYF. V is TRBV20-1 and J is TRBJ2-3, with D unclear. V was pared by 7 bases and J by 0 bases, with 14 bases between. The germline CDR1 and CDR2 sequences are DFQATT and SNEGSKA (reference sequence). This CDR3 has 14 amino acids.

The sample holds a few counts of this clonotype. The J gene is TRBJ2-5, the V gene TRBV6-1, with 11 bases that match TRBD2. V shed 6 bases, J shed 3 bases, and the junction held 15 bases outside the gene matches. Germline lookup yields CDR1 MNHNS and CDR2 SASEGT. CDR3 length: 18 residues. Here the CDR3 reads CASSKTSGDPPSKETQYF. The CDR3 DNA reads as TGTGCCAGCAGCAAGACTAGCGGGGACCCTCCTTCCAAAGAGACCCAGTACTTC.

The table lists this clonotype with a few counts. The chain uses TRBV30 and TRBJ2-7; D unresolved. Germline assignment: CDR1 GTSNPN and CDR2 SVGIG (reference sequence). The CDR3 runs 11 residues. With 2 bases removed from V and 4 bases from J, the gap between germline ends came to 6 bases. The CDR3 here is CAWSLSYEQYF. The CDR3 nucleotides read TGTGCCTGGAGTCTAAGTTACGAGCAGTACTTC.

In its sample, this clonotype was seen many times. The chain links TRBV28 to TRBJ1-1; weak D call: TRBD1 (5 bases). With 1 base removed from V and 1 base from J, the gap between germline ends came to 10 bases. The CDR3 sequence is 15 residues long. Germline CDR1 and CDR2: MDHEN and SYDVKM. This CDR3 is CASSLFGTANTEAFF. CDR3 DNA: TGTGCCAGCAGTTTATTTGGGACGGCGAACACTGAAGCTTTCTTT.

This clonotype was observed a handful of times. V is TRBV20-1 and J is TRBJ2-1; perhaps TRBD2 as D (6 bases). Germline-derived CDR1 and CDR2 are DFQATT and SNEGSKA (reference sequence). Between the trimmed V and J ends, which lost 6 bases and 9 bases, there was a span of 15 bases. The CDR3 is made up of 12 amino acids. The CDR3 region has the DNA TGCAGTGCGGGGGACTTTTCCCCTGAGCAGTTCTTC. Protein product: CSAGDFSPEQFF.

In its sample, this clonotype was seen a few times. This clone may be a read error of a much larger clone one base away. The chain combines TRBV11-2 with TRBJ2-3; TRBD2 agrees at 12 bases. This CDR3 has 17 amino acids. V lost 5 bases, J lost 8 bases, and 14 bases stayed unmatched. From germline, CDR1 is SGHAT and CDR2 FQNNGV. The CDR3 is CASSRQASGRGRGTQYF. The DNA of the CDR3 is TGTGCCAGCAGCCGTCAGGCTAGCGGGAGGGGTAGAGGTACGCAGTATTTT.

The chain combines TRBV9 with TRBJ2-3, with unresolved D. This CDR3 region has 13 residues. Germline CDR1 reads SGDLS; CDR2 reads YYNGEE. Trimming left V 3 bases short and J 3 bases short, with 8 bases between. DNA of the CDR3: TGTGCCAGCAGCGCTTTTGGGACAGATACGCAGTATTTT. Its protein is CASSAFGTDTQYF.

In regard to this clonotype: This may arise from a read error, as a much more abundant clone is one base away. The chain carries TRBV2 and TRBJ2-7, with D hard to call. Germline CDR1 is SNHLY and CDR2 is FYNNEI. The CDR3 is 10 amino acids. The CDR3 loop is CASSDTERYF. The CDR3 region has the DNA TGTGCCAGCAGTGACACCGAGCGGTACTTC.